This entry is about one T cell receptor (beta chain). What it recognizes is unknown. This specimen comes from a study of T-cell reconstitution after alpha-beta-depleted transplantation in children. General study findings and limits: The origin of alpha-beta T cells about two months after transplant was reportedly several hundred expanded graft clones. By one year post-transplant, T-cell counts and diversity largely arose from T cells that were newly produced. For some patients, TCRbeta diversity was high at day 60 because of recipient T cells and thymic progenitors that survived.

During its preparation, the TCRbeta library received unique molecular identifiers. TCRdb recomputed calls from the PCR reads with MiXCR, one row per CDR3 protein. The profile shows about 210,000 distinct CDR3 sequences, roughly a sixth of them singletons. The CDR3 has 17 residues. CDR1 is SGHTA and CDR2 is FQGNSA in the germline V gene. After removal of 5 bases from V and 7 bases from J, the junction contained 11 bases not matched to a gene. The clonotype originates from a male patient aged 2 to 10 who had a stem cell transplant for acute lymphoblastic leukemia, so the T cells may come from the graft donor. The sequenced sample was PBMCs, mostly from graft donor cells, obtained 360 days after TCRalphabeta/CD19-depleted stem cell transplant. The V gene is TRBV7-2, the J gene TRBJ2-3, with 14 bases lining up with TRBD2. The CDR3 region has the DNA TGTGCCAGCAGCCCGCGGACTAGCGGGGGGTTGGGATATACGCAGTATTTT. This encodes CASSPRTSGGLGYTQYF.